The TCR beta chain described here comes from a study of shared clonotypes between healthy human individuals. An even split of each subset's genomic DNA across several immunoSEQ plates was performed. Sequenced by immunoSEQ multiplex PCR; TCRdb stores in-frame clones only, minus some. The table lists 2 million to 2.5 million clones, about 92% of them singletons. In regard to this clone: Its target is unknown.

Whole-study results and caveats: Rarefaction showed sorted-subset sequencing was incomplete despite large depth. It was anticipated that sequencing depth would influence how many clonotypes donors shared.

Trimming removed 1 base at V and 0 bases at J, with 22 bases between. Germline V gene lookup returns CDR1 MDHEN and CDR2 SYDVKM. This CDR3 has 20 amino acids. The sequence was obtained from a man between 18 and 35 years old in good health. Some clones in this sample may be carry-over from other donors' samples. V and J are TRBV28 and TRBJ2-4, with D possibly being TRBD2 (6 bases). The sample comprised naive CD4+ T cells from PBMCs. Subset in this sample: CD45RA+ positively selected. The CDR3: CASSLLVGGFTLRAKNIQYF. In DNA, the CDR3 is TGTGCCAGCAGTTTATTGGTTGGGGGGTTTACCTTAAGAGCCAAAAACATTCAGTACTTC.